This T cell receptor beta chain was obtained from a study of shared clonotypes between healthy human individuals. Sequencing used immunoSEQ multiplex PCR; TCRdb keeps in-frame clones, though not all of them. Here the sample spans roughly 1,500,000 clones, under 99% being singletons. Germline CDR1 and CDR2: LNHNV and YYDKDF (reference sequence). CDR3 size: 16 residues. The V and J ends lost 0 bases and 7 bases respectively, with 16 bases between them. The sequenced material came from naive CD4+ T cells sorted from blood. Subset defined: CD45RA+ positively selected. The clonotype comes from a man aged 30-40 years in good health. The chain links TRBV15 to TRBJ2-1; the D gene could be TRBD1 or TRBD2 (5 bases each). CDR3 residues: CATSRDMGTGANEQFF. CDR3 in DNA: TGTGCCACCAGCAGAGATATGGGGACCGGGGCTAATGAGCAGTTCTTC.